The next 28 T cell receptor beta chains were all read from a single sample in a study of CD8+ T cells in alopecia areata. The treatment: oral pan-JAK inhibitor, 5-10 mg twice daily. Sequencing used cDNA as its template, made by extracting RNA and reverse transcribing it. The method was immunoSEQ multiplex PCR; TCRdb's version includes in-frame clones alone and lacks a portion of them. The table shows about 190,000 clones, with 60% to 70% occurring only once. This sample comprised CD4+ T cells sorted from blood, obtained at week 4, from a patient treated with tofacitinib. The receptors originated from a human donor with alopecia areata.

This clone appeared a few times. The chain combines TRBV19 with TRBJ1-2, with 7 positions matching TRBD1. Trimming removed 6 bases from V and 8 bases from J; junction bases left unmatched: 6. The CDR3 totals 12 residues. In germline, CDR1 is LNHDA, CDR2 SQIVND (reference sequence). Here the CDR3 DNA reads TGTGCCAGTAGAACAGGGGCAGGGGGCTACACCTTC. It specifies CASRTGAGGYTF.

The gene calls are TRBV30 and TRBJ2-3, with D perhaps TRBD1 (5 bases). Germline-derived CDR1 and CDR2 are GTSNPN and SVGIG (reference sequence). The V end was cut by 5 bases, the J end by 0 bases, with 12 bases between. CDR3 length: 14 amino acids. The CDR3 sequence is CAWERGQSTDTQYF. Written as DNA, the CDR3 is TGTGCCTGGGAAAGAGGACAAAGCACAGATACGCAGTATTTT.

The gene calls are TRBV10-3 and TRBJ2-5; D tentatively fits TRBD1 or TRBD2 (5 bases each). CDR1 and CDR2 from the germline V gene are ENHRY and SYGVKD. Trimming pared 5 bases from V and 1 base from J, leaving 11 bases between. The CDR3 has 14 amino acids. CDR3 residues: CAISLSGTQETQYF. The CDR3 region has the DNA TGTGCCATCAGTCTGTCGGGGACCCAAGAGACCCAGTACTTC.

The rearrangement joins TRBV7-3 to TRBJ2-2, with a possible D match to TRBD2 (6 bases). The CDR3 totals 14 residues. The germline V gene encodes CDR1 SGHTA and CDR2 FQGTGA. Trimming removed 5 bases at V and 5 bases at J, with 12 bases between. CDR3 residues: CASSAGGATGELFF. CDR3 DNA: TGTGCCAGCAGCGCCGGCGGGGCGACCGGGGAGCTGTTTTTT.

The rearrangement uses TRBV29-1 and TRBJ1-1; D call uncertain. This CDR3 spans 12 amino acids. Germline lookup yields CDR1 SQVTM and CDR2 ANQGSEA. The ends were cut back, 7 bases at V and 0 bases at J, with 9 bases in the middle. CDR3 DNA sequence: TGCAGCGCTTGCGGACTGAACACTGAAGCTTTCTTT. Translating gives CSACGLNTEAFF.

This rearrangement joins TRBV7-2 to TRBJ2-1; D might be TRBD2 (5 bases). The CDR3 covers 13 residues. From germline, CDR1 is SGHTA and CDR2 FQGNSA. The V end lost 0 bases, the J end lost 6 bases, and 6 bases lay between the germline ends. Here the CDR3 reads CASSLATSNEQFF. The CDR3 nucleotides are TGTGCCAGCAGCTTAGCCACTAGCAATGAGCAGTTCTTC. Variable domain in full (rest from reference TRBV7-2 and TRBJ2-1): GAGVSQSPSNKVTEKGKDVELRCDPISGHTALYWYRQSLGQGLEFLIYFQGNSAPDKSGLPSDRFSAERTGGSVSTLTIQRTQQEDSAVYLCASSLATSNEQFFGPGTRLTVL.

V and J are TRBV4-2 and TRBJ2-2; D is ambiguous. Germline CDR1 and CDR2: LGHNA and YNFKEQ. The V end was cut by 4 bases, the J end by 1 base, with 7 bases between. The CDR3 is 14 residues long. CDR3: CASSPSMNTGELFF. DNA of the CDR3: TGTGCCAGCAGCCCGTCCATGAACACCGGGGAGCTGTTTTTT.

The chain links TRBV15 to TRBJ1-5; D unresolved. The V end lost 4 bases, the J end lost 0 bases, and 7 bases lay between the germline ends. Germline V CDR1 and CDR2: LNHNV, YYDKDF (reference sequence). This CDR3 has 14 residues. The CDR3 sequence is CATSMGYSNQPQHF. The CDR3 coding sequence is TGTGCCACCAGCATGGGGTATAGCAATCAGCCCCAGCATTTT.

The rearrangement uses TRBV30 and TRBJ1-1; D is uncertain. CDR1 GTSNPN and CDR2 SVGIG come from the germline V gene (reference sequence). The CDR3 sequence is 12 residues long. Trimming took off 4 bases at V and 1 base at J, with 7 bases between the two ends. CDR3 protein: CAWTVANTEAFF. The CDR3 DNA follows: TGTGCCTGGACAGTAGCGAACACTGAAGCTTTCTTT.

The V and J genes are TRBV23-1 and TRBJ1-5; D is uncertain. TRBV23-1 is assigned to the ORF class and has an uncertain function. The CDR3 spans 16 residues. Trimming pared 3 bases from V and 3 bases from J, leaving 15 bases between. CDR3 sequence (DNA): TGCGCCAGCAGTCATATGACGGTCAGGCCCAATCAGCCCCAGCATTTT. This gives the protein CASSHMTVRPNQPQHF.

In nucleotides, the CDR3 is TGCACCCTGACAGGGGGGTTCACAGATACGCAGTATTTT. Its translation is CTLTGGFTDTQYF. This sequence joins TRBV29-1 and TRBJ2-3; 9 nucleotides agree with TRBD1. The CDR3 runs to 13 residues. Germline CDR1 SQVTM, CDR2 ANQGSEA.

The genes are TRBV9 and TRBJ2-3; tentative D call: TRBD2 (6 bases). Germline V lookup: CDR1 SGDLS, CDR2 YYNGEE. Trimming stripped 0 bases from V and 2 bases from J, with 10 bases between. The CDR3 spans 15 residues. For the CDR3, the DNA is TGTGCCAGCAGCGTAGGAGTAGCGGACACAGATACGCAGTATTTT. Translation gives CASSVGVADTDTQYF.

The chain is built from TRBV7-2 and TRBJ2-7, with D hard to call. CDR3 length equals 14 residues. Germline values: CDR1 SGHTA, CDR2 FQGNSA. Trimming shortened V by 0 bases and J by 6 bases, and 12 bases separated the two germline ends. The CDR3: CASSLARITGEQYF. The DNA of the CDR3 is TGTGCCAGCAGCTTAGCGAGGATCACGGGCGAGCAGTACTTC.

The CDR3 protein is CASGLVRRTSGTDTQETQYF. CDR3 bases: TGTGCTAGTGGTTTGGTCAGGAGGACTAGCGGGACCGACACCCAAGAGACCCAGTACTTC. The rearrangement uses TRBV12-5 and TRBJ2-5; 12 bases line up with TRBD2. The CDR3 contains 20 residues. Germline lookup yields CDR1 LGHNT and CDR2 FRNRAP. Unmatched junction bases numbered 12, after V lost 0 bases and J lost 1 base.

The gene calls are TRBV5-4 and TRBJ2-3, with 13 bases matching TRBD2. This CDR3 comprises 16 residues. Germline CDR1 is SGHNT and CDR2 is YYREEE (reference sequence). Unmatched junction bases numbered 6, after V lost 4 bases and J lost 4 bases. This CDR3 reads CASSPRTSGRADTQYF. CDR3 nucleotide sequence: TGTGCCAGCAGCCCCAGGACTAGCGGGAGAGCAGATACGCAGTATTTT. Drawing the rest from reference TRBV5-4 and TRBJ2-3, the complete variable domain is ETGVTQSPTHLIKTRGQQVTLRCSSQSGHNTVSWYQQALGQGPQFIFQYYREEENGRGNFPPRFSGLQFPNYSSELNVNALELDDSALYLCASSPRTSGRADTQYFGPGTRLTVL.

This rearrangement joins TRBV28 to TRBJ1-2; D is uncertain. Deletions cut 7 bases from V and 2 bases from J, with 14 bases between. The length of the CDR3 is 14 residues. The germline CDR1 and CDR2 sequences are MDHEN and SYDVKM. CDR3 residues: CASMFPGGNYGYTF. In nucleotides, the CDR3 is TGTGCCAGCATGTTCCCCGGCGGGAACTATGGCTACACCTTC.

This chain joins TRBV7-2 and TRBJ1-5, with 8 bases fitting TRBD1. This CDR3 comprises 15 residues. Unmatched junction bases numbered 5, after V lost 3 bases and J lost 4 bases. Per germline, CDR1 SGHTA and CDR2 FQGNSA. CDR3 in amino acids: CASSFGDRTNQPQHF. Here the CDR3 DNA reads TGTGCCAGCAGCTTTGGGGACAGGACTAATCAGCCCCAGCATTTT.

The rearrangement links TRBV14 to TRBJ2-7, with D maybe TRBD1 (6 bases). The germline V gene has CDR1 SGHDN and CDR2 FVKESK. The CDR3 contains 13 residues. V was clipped by 3 bases and J by 4 bases, with 10 bases between them. For the CDR3, the DNA is TGTGCCAGCAGCCACCGAACAGGGTACGAGCAGTACTTC. It encodes CASSHRTGYEQYF.

The chain links TRBV7-2 to TRBJ1-5; 8 bases fit TRBD1. CDR1 and CDR2 (germline): SGHTA, FQGNSA. The J segment lost 4 bases and the V segment lost 6 bases, leaving 5 bases of the junction unmatched. The CDR3 totals 14 residues. CDR3 amino acids: CASRETGENQPQHF. The CDR3 DNA reads TGTGCCAGCAGGGAGACAGGGGAGAATCAGCCCCAGCATTTT.

The sample holds a few counts of this clone. V usage is TRBV7-9 and J usage is TRBJ2-3; a weak D match, TRBD2 (6 bases). The CDR3 is 17 residues long. The ends were cut back, 5 bases at V and 1 base at J, with 19 bases in the middle. Germline V gives CDR1 SEHNR, CDR2 FQNEAQ (reference sequence). The CDR3 here is CASSRWTAGRGTDTQYF. The DNA for the CDR3 is TGTGCCAGCAGCAGGTGGACTGCGGGGCGAGGCACAGATACGCAGTATTTT.

J is TRBJ2-7 and V is TRBV29-1, with 9 bases lining up with TRBD1. The CDR3 contains 13 residues. The junction had 4 bases not matched to a gene; V was cut back by 4 bases and J by 3 bases. Germline loops: CDR1 SQVTM, CDR2 ANQGSEA. Written as DNA, the CDR3 is TGCAGCGTTGCAGTGGGACAGGGCTACGAGCAGTACTTC. It codes for CSVAVGQGYEQYF.

The chain joins TRBV7-2 to TRBJ2-3; D unclear. The V gene's germline CDR1 is SGHTA and CDR2 FQGNSA. The length of the CDR3 is 11 residues. Trimming cost V 3 bases and J 4 bases, with 2 bases left between them. The CDR3 spells CASSFPDTQYF. CDR3 coding DNA: TGTGCCAGCAGCTTCCCAGATACGCAGTATTTT.

Only a few counts were recorded for this clone. The chain carries TRBV6-6 and TRBJ2-1; D is undetermined. Trimming took 6 bases from V and 1 from J, leaving 10 bases between them. Germline loops: CDR1 MNHNY, CDR2 SVGAGI (reference sequence). The CDR3 runs to 14 residues. The CDR3 DNA follows: TGTGCCAGCAGCCACCGGCTTTCCTACAATGAGCAGTTCTTC. Translation gives CASSHRLSYNEQFF.

V and J are TRBV30 and TRBJ2-3, with a tentative D call TRBD2 (5 bases). The CDR3 consists of 14 residues. Germline V gives CDR1 GTSNPN, CDR2 SVGIG (reference sequence). Trimming took off 5 bases at V and 1 base at J, with 13 bases between the two ends. The CDR3 loop is CAWDPGRGTDTQYF. As DNA, the CDR3 is TGTGCCTGGGATCCGGGGAGAGGCACAGATACGCAGTATTTT.

This rearrangement joins TRBV28 to TRBJ1-1; D is unresolved. The CDR3 length is 12 residues. The germline gives CDR1 MDHEN, CDR2 SYDVKM. V dropped 7 bases and J dropped 1 base, with 7 bases sitting between them. The CDR3 reads CASTSKNTEAFF. The DNA for the CDR3 is TGTGCCAGCACCAGCAAGAACACTGAAGCTTTCTTT.

The genes are TRBV7-9 and TRBJ2-7; 11 bases line up with TRBD2. Germline V gives CDR1 SEHNR, CDR2 FQNEAQ (reference sequence). The junction had 8 bases not matched to a gene; V was cut back by 5 bases and J by 2 bases. The CDR3 is 16 residues long. CDR3: CASSPRIAGGTYEQYF. CDR3 nucleotide sequence: TGTGCCAGCAGCCCCCGGATAGCGGGAGGGACCTACGAGCAGTACTTC.

The V call is TRBV9, the J call TRBJ2-7; the D is unclear. The CDR3 totals 14 residues. Germline loops: CDR1 SGDLS, CDR2 YYNGEE. V was pared by 0 bases and J by 3 bases, with 10 bases between. CDR3 nucleotides: TGTGCCAGCAGCGTAGAGGCAGCTAACTACGAGCAGTACTTC. Encoded protein: CASSVEAANYEQYF.

The chain is built from TRBV5-1 and TRBJ2-5; no clear D gene. Trimming pared 3 bases from V and 4 bases from J, leaving 10 bases between. The germline CDR1 and CDR2 sequences are SGHRS and YFSETQ. The CDR3 runs to 13 residues. CDR3 DNA sequence: TGCGCCAGCAGCTATAGTCCGCGAGAGACCCAGTACTTC. As protein: CASSYSPRETQYF.